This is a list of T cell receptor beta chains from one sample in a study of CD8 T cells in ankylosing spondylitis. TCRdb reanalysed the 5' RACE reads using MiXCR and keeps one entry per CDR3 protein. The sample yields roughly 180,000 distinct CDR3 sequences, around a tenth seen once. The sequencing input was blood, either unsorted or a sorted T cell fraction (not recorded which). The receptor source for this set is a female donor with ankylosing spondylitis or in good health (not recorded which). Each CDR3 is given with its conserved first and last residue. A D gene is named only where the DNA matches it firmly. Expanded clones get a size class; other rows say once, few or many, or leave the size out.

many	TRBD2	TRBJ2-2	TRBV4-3	TGCGCCAGCAGCCAAACAACTAGCGCAAACACCGGGGAGCTGTTTTTT	CASSQTTSANTGELFF
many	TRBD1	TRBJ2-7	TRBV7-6	TGTGCCAGCAGCCCAGGGACAGAAGGCGAGCAGTACTTC	CASSPGTEGEQYF
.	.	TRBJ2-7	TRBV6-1	TGTGCCAGCAGTGGGACTCCCTCCTACGAGCAGTACTTC	CASSGTPSYEQYF
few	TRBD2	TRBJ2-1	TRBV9	TGTGCCAGCAGCATGGGGGGGATAAGCTCCTACAATGAGCAGTTCTTC	CASSMGGISSYNEQFF
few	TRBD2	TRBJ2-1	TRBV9	TGTGCCAGCAGCGCCCAAGCGGGACCCTCCTACAATGAGCAGTTCTTC	CASSAQAGPSYNEQFF
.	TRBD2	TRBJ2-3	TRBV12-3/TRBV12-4	TGTGCCATCAGTCTATCTCGGCGGCGGGAGGGCCCGATAGATACGCAGTATTTT	CAISLSRRREGPIDTQYF
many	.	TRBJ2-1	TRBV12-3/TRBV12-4	TGTGCCAGCAGTTTTCGGAAGCCCCCAGGCGTTGAGCAGTTCTTC	CASSFRKPPGVEQFF
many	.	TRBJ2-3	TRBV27	TGTGCCAGCATGGTCGGTATGGGGGATACGCAGTATTTT	CASMVGMGDTQYF
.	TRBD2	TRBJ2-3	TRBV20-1	TGCAGTGCTTATCCGGGACTAGCGGGCTACACAGATACGCAGTATTTT	CSAYPGLAGYTDTQYF
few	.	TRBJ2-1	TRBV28	TGTGCCAGCACTTCGGCCCCAAGGGGGGTCAATGAGCAGTTCTTC	CASTSAPRGVNEQFF
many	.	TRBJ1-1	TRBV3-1	TGTGCCAGCAGCCAAGATCTCCAGGACTTGAACACTGAAGCTTTCTTT	CASSQDLQDLNTEAFF
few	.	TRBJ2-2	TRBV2	TGTGCCAGCATTCACCAGTCAGGGGCTGGATCCACCGGGGAGCTGTTTTTT	CASIHQSGAGSTGELFF
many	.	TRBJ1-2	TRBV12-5	TGTGCTAGTGACCCCGGACCAAAGGGGGGCTACACCTTC	CASDPGPKGGYTF
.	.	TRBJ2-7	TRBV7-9	TGTGCCAGCAGCTTAGCGCGGGGCCCACTCACTGCTCAGGAGCAGTACTTC	CASSLARGPLTAQEQYF
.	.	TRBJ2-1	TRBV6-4	TGTGCCAGCAGTGACTCGTCAGGTGCAGCCAATGAGCAGTTCTTC	CASSDSSGAANEQFF
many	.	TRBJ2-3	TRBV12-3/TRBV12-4	TGTGCCAGCAGTTTAGAGAGGGGAGATACGCAGTATTTT	CASSLERGDTQYF
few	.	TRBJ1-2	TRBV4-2	TGTGCCAGCAGCCTTTTAGGGCAACTGGGCTATGGCTACACCTTC	CASSLLGQLGYGYTF
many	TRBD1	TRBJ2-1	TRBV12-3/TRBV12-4	TGTGCCAGCAGTTTACGGGGGACAGGAATCGATGAGCAGTTCTTC	CASSLRGTGIDEQFF
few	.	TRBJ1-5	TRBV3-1	TGTGCCAGCAGCCACGGTGGGAATTATCAGCCCCAGCATTTT	CASSHGGNYQPQHF